A single sample is the source of the 18 T cell receptor beta chains below, sequenced in a study of T cells after yellow fever vaccination. MiXCR, applied by TCRdb to the 5' RACE reads, yields one record per CDR3 protein. The sample has approximately 160,000 distinct CDR3 sequences; about a tenth are singletons. The specimen was CD8+ T cells sorted from PBMCs, collected 45 days after the yellow fever booster vaccination. All receptors derive from a man aged 18 to 30 who received the YFV17D yellow fever vaccine.

V gene TRBV5-1 combines with J gene TRBJ1-2; D is undetermined. Trimming took 1 base from V and 1 from J, leaving 11 bases between them. The CDR3 sequence is 15 residues long. The V gene's germline CDR1 is SGHRS and CDR2 YFSETQ. In DNA form, the CDR3 reads TGCGCCAGCAGCTTGCAACACGGCGGTAACTATGGCTACACCTTC. Its protein is CASSLQHGGNYGYTF.

This clonotype has at least ten counts. The chain carries TRBV5-1 and TRBJ2-7; unclear D gene. Germline V lookup: CDR1 SGHRS, CDR2 YFSETQ. CDR3 length equals 15 residues. V gave up 1 base and J gave up 2 bases, with 13 bases separating them. This CDR3 reads CASSLYPDDTYEQYF. In DNA form, the CDR3 reads TGCGCCAGCAGCTTGTACCCCGACGATACCTACGAGCAGTACTTC.

The chain recombines TRBV5-1 with TRBJ1-5, with D unresolved. This CDR3 spans 14 amino acids. CDR1 and CDR2 (germline): SGHRS, YFSETQ. The V end was cut by 0 bases, the J end by 4 bases, with 8 bases between. The CDR3 here is CASSLGGLNQPQHF. Here the CDR3 DNA reads TGCGCCAGCAGCTTGGGTGGACTGAATCAGCCCCAGCATTTT.

Only a few counts were recorded for this clonotype. The chain links TRBV9 to TRBJ2-7; D may be TRBD2 (5 bases). Trimming left V 3 bases short and J 4 bases short, with 20 bases between. This CDR3 has 16 amino acids. Germline V gene data show CDR1 as SGDLS and CDR2 as YYNGEE. CDR3 bases: TGTGCCAGCAGCGCACAAACACGAAAGGGAGATTACGAGCAGTACTTC. Amino acid sequence: CASSAQTRKGDYEQYF.

The chain links TRBV28 to TRBJ2-1; 8 nucleotides align to TRBD2. The CDR3 covers 16 residues. J gave up 2 bases and V 6 bases, and 9 bases lay outside the gene matches. Germline lookup yields CDR1 MDHEN and CDR2 SYDVKM. CDR3 DNA sequence: TGTGCCAGCAGCCACCGGCGGCGGGGGGCCTACAATGAGCAGTTCTTC. Its translation: CASSHRRRGAYNEQFF. The whole variable domain, remainder taken from reference TRBV28 and TRBJ2-1, is DVKVTQSSRYLVKRTGEKVFLECVQDMDHENMFWYRQDPGLGLRLIYFSYDVKMKEKGDIPEGYSVSREKKERFSLILESASTNQTSMYLCASSHRRRGAYNEQFFGPGTRLTVL.

Only one count was recorded for this clonotype. The V call is TRBV5-5, the J call TRBJ2-1, with 7 bases that match TRBD2. CDR3 size: 16 residues. The junction had 4 bases not matched to a gene; V was cut back by 1 base and J by 0 bases. CDR1 is SGHKS, CDR2 YYEKEE, per germline (reference sequence). The CDR3 DNA is TGTGCCAGCAGCTTGTTATGGGGGGGCTCCTACAATGAGCAGTTCTTC. It encodes CASSLLWGGSYNEQFF.

V gene TRBV4-2 combines with J gene TRBJ2-1; 7 bases line up with TRBD2. The V and J ends lost 1 base and 8 bases, in that order; junction bases with no gene match: 11. Per the germline V gene, CDR1 is LGHNA and CDR2 is YNFKEQ. The CDR3 runs 16 residues. For the CDR3, the DNA is TGTGCCAGCAGCCAAGTTTCGGCTATCCGGGGGGATGAGCAGTTCTTC. It encodes CASSQVSAIRGDEQFF.

The rearrangement joins TRBV4-1 to TRBJ1-2; D may be TRBD1 (6 bases). V dropped 5 bases and J dropped 7 bases, with 17 bases sitting between them. This CDR3 comprises 14 residues. From germline, CDR1 is MGHRA and CDR2 YSYEKL. As DNA, the CDR3 is TGCGCCAGCAGCAGTGCCAGTGGGACAACTGGCTACACCTTC. This translates into CASSSASGTTGYTF.

In this sample, this clonotype turned up a few times. This chain links TRBV19 with TRBJ2-2, with 12 positions matching TRBD2. The ends lost 2 bases at V and 2 bases at J; junction bases unmatched: 3. The CDR3 contains 17 residues. Per germline, CDR1 LNHDA and CDR2 SQIVND (reference sequence). The CDR3, as DNA: TGTGCCAGTAGTATAACTAGCGGGGGGCCCAACACCGGGGAGCTGTTTTTT. This translates into CASSITSGGPNTGELFF.

This chain connects TRBV3-1 to TRBJ2-7, with a tentative D call TRBD1 (5 bases). V shed 3 bases and J shed 5 bases, with 17 bases lying between them. Germline V lookup: CDR1 LGHDT, CDR2 YNNKEL (reference sequence). The CDR3 extends over 15 amino acids. The CDR3 protein is CASSHDSIVPNEQYF. The CDR3 bases are TGTGCCAGCAGCCACGACAGCATCGTCCCAAACGAGCAGTACTTC.

In this sample, this clonotype turned up a few times. This rearrangement joins TRBV20-1 to TRBJ2-1; 8 bases match TRBD2. This CDR3 region has 16 residues. The germline V gene encodes CDR1 DFQATT and CDR2 SNEGSKA (reference sequence). The CDR3 DNA follows: TGCAGCGCGCCAAACCTGGTAGCGGGGATGAGTAATGAGCAGTTCTTC. It encodes CSAPNLVAGMSNEQFF.

V is TRBV4-3 and J is TRBJ1-6; 7 bases fit TRBD1. Per germline, CDR1 LGHNA and CDR2 YSLEER. CDR3 length: 18 amino acids. The ends lost 1 base at V and 8 bases at J; junction bases unmatched: 14. The DNA of the CDR3 is TGCGCCAGCAGCCAAGGATCCGCCCGGACAGGAGTACATTCACCCCTCCACTTT. It codes for CASSQGSARTGVHSPLHF.

The chain combines TRBV4-2 with TRBJ2-7; TRBD1 agrees at 7 bases. The CDR3 runs 14 residues. V dropped 3 bases and J dropped 2; count of bases not matched to a gene: 4. Per the germline V gene, CDR1 is LGHNA and CDR2 is YNFKEQ. In DNA, the CDR3 is TGTGCCAGCAGCCAGTACAGGGGTGCCTACGAGCAGTACGTC. The encoded protein is CASSQYRGAYEQYV.

The CDR3 DNA reads TGTGCCAGCAGTTTTGGGGGGTTTGGCCAGCCCCAGCATTTT. Translated, it gives CASSFGGFGQPQHF. The V and J genes are TRBV27 and TRBJ1-5; a possible D gene is TRBD1 (5 bases). This CDR3 contains 14 residues. Germline V lookup: CDR1 MNHEY, CDR2 SMNVEV (reference sequence). Trimming took 3 bases from V and 7 from J, leaving 13 bases between them.

This clonotype appeared a few times. V is TRBV15 and J is TRBJ2-7, with 9 bases lining up with TRBD2. The CDR3 sequence is 14 residues long. Germline CDR1 reads LNHNV; CDR2 reads YYDKDF (reference sequence). V was clipped by 9 bases and J by 2 bases; unmatched bases: 8. CDR3 in amino acids: CATIGTSNPYEQYF. CDR3 DNA sequence: TGTGCCACAATAGGGACTAGCAACCCCTACGAGCAGTACTTC.

This clonotype was detected ten times or more. The chain has TRBV12-3 or TRBV12-4 and TRBJ2-5; D not certain. This CDR3 is 13 amino acids long. The V end was cut by 6 bases, the J end by 3 bases, with 11 bases between. The CDR3 reads CASRPTNEETQYF. In DNA, the CDR3 is TGTGCCAGCAGACCTACTAACGAAGAGACCCAGTACTTC.

This clonotype was found many times. This chain uses TRBV7-2 with TRBJ1-4, with D unresolved. CDR1 is SGHTA, CDR2 FQGNSA, per germline. V lost 2 bases and J 6 bases, leaving 4 bases between the germline ends. There are 12 residues in the CDR3. The CDR3 DNA reads as TGTGCCAGCAGCTTATTCGATGAAAAACTGTTTTTT. This encodes CASSLFDEKLFF. Based on the CDR3 plus reference TRBV7-2 and TRBJ1-4, the full variable domain is GAGVSQSPSNKVTEKGKDVELRCDPISGHTALYWYRQSLGQGLEFLIYFQGNSAPDKSGLPSDRFSAERTGGSVSTLTIQRTQQEDSAVYLCASSLFDEKLFFGSGTQLSVL.

This clonotype occurred a few times. The gene calls are TRBV6-2 or TRBV6-3 and TRBJ1-1; 7 nucleotides match TRBD1. V trimming: 2 bases; J trimming: 0 bases; junction bases outside the gene matches: 6. This CDR3 comprises 16 residues. In germline, CDR1 is MNHEY, CDR2 SVGEGT. The CDR3 sequence is CASSYPWTGLNTEAFF. CDR3 in DNA: TGTGCCAGCAGTTACCCATGGACAGGCTTGAACACTGAAGCTTTCTTT.